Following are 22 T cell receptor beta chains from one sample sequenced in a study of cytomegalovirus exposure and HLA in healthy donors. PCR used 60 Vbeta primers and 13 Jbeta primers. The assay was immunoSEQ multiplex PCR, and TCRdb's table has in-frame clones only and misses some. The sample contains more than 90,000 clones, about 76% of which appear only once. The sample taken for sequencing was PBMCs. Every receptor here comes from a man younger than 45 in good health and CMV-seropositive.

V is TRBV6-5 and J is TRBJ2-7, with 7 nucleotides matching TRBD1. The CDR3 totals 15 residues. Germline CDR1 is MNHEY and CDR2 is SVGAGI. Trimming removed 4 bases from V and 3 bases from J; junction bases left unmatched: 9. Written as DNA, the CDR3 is TGTGCCAGCAGTTCACAACCGGGACAGCTCTACGAGCAGTACTTC. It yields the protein CASSSQPGQLYEQYF.

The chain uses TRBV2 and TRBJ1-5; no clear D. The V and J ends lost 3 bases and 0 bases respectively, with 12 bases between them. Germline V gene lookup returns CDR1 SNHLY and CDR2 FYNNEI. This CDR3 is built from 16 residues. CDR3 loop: CASSEIGGNSNQPQHF. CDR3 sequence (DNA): TGTGCCAGCAGTGAGATCGGCGGCAATAGCAATCAGCCCCAGCATTTT.

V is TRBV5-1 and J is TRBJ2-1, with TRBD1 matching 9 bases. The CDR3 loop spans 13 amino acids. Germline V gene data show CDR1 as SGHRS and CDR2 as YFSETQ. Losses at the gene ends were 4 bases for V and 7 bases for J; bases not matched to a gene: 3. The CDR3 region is CASSLDRGNEQFF. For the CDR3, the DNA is TGCGCCAGCAGCCTGGACAGGGGAAATGAGCAGTTCTTC.

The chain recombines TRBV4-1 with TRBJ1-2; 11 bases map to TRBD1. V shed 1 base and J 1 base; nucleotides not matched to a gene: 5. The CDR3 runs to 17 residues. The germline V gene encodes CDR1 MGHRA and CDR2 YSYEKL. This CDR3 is CASSQGTGGPYNYGYTF. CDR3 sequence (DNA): TGCGCCAGCAGCCAAGGGACAGGGGGCCCTTATAACTATGGCTACACCTTC.

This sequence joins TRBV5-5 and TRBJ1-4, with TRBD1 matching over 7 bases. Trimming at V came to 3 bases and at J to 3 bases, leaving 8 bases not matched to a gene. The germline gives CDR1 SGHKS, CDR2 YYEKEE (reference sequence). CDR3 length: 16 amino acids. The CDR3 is CASSSTGAISNEKLFF. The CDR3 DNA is TGTGCCAGCAGCTCTACAGGGGCGATATCTAATGAAAAACTGTTTTTT.

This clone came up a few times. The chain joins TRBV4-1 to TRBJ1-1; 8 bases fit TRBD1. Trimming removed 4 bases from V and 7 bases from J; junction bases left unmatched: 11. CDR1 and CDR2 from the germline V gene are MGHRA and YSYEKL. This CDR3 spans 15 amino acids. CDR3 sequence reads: CASSLAGTGSYEAFF. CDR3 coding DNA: TGCGCCAGCAGCCTAGCCGGGACAGGTAGTTATGAAGCTTTCTTT.

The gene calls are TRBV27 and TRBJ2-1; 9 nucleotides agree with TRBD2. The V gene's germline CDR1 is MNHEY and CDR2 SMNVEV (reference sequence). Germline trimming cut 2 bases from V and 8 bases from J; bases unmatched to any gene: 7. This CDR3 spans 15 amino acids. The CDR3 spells CASSLTAGGRDEQFF. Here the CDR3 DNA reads TGTGCCAGCAGTTTAACGGCGGGGGGGCGTGATGAGCAGTTCTTC.

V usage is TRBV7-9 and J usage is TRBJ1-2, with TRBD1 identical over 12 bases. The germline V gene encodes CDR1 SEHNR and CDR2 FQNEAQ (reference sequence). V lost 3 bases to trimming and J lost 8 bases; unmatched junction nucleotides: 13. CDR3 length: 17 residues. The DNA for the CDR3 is TGTGCCAGCAGCTTTTGGGATCCGGGACAGGGGGCGCCGGGCTACACCTTC. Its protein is CASSFWDPGQGAPGYTF.

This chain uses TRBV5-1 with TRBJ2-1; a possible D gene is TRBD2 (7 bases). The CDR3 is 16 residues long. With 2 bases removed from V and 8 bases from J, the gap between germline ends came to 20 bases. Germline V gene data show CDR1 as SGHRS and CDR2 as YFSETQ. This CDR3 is CASSLGGGGLGDEQFF. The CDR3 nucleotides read TGCGCCAGCAGCTTAGGAGGCGGGGGCCTCGGGGATGAGCAGTTCTTC.

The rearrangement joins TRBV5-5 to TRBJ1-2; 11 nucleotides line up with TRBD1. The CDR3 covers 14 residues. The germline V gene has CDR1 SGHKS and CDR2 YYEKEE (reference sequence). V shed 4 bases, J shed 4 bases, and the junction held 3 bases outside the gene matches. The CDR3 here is CASSPGQGGYGYTF. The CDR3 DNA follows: TGTGCCAGCAGCCCGGGACAGGGGGGCTATGGCTACACCTTC. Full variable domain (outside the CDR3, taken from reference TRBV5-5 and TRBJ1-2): DAGVTQSPTHLIKTRGQQVTLRCSPISGHKSVSWYQQVLGQGPQFIFQYYEKEERGRGNFPDRFSARQFPNYSSELNVNALLLGDSALYLCASSPGQGGYGYTFGSGTRLTVV.

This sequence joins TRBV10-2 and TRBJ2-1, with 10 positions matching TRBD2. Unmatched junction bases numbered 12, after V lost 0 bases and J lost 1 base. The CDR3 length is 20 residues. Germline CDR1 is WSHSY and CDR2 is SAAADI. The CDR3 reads CASSESGGRVAGGSYNEQFF. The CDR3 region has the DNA TGCGCCAGCAGTGAGTCAGGTGGGAGGGTAGCGGGGGGATCCTACAATGAGCAGTTCTTC.

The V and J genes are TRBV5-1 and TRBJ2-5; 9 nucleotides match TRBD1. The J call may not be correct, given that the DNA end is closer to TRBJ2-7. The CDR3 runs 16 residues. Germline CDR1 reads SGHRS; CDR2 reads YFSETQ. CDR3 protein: CASSSASGTGSYEQYF. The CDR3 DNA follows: TGCGCCAGCAGCTCGGCTTCCGGGACAGGGTCCTACGAGCAGTACTTC.

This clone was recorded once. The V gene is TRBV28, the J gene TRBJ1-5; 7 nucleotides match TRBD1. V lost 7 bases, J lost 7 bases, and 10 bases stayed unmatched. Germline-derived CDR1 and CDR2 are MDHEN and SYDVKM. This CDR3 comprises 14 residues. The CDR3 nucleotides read TGTGCCAGCATCGGCTCAGGGGGATGGCAGCCCCAGCATTTT. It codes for CASIGSGGWQPQHF.

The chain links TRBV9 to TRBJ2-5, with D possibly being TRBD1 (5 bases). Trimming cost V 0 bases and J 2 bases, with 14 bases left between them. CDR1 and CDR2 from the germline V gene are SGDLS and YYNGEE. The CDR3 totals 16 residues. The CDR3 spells CASSVAPGQIQETQYF. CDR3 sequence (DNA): TGTGCCAGCAGCGTAGCTCCTGGACAAATACAAGAGACCCAGTACTTC.

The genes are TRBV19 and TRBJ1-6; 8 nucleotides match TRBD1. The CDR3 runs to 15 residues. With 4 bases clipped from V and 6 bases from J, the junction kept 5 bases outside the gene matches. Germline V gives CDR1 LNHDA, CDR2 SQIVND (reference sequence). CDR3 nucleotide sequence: TGTGCCAGTAGTACAAACCAGGGGGCTAATTCACCCCTCCACTTT. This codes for CASSTNQGANSPLHF.

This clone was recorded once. This chain's CDR3 is CASRTSNKGDTQYF. In DNA form, the CDR3 reads TGCGCCAGCCGGACTAGTAATAAGGGAGATACGCAGTATTTT. This chain uses TRBV4-1 with TRBJ2-3; 7 nucleotides line up with TRBD2. Germline values: CDR1 MGHRA, CDR2 YSYEKL. The CDR3 loop spans 14 amino acids. V was clipped by 8 bases and J by 5 bases; unmatched bases: 10.

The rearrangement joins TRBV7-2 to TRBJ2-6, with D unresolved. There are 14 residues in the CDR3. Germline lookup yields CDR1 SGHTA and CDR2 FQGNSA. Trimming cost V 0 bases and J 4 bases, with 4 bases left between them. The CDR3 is CASSLASGANVLTF. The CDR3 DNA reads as TGTGCCAGCAGCTTAGCTAGCGGGGCCAACGTCCTGACTTTC.

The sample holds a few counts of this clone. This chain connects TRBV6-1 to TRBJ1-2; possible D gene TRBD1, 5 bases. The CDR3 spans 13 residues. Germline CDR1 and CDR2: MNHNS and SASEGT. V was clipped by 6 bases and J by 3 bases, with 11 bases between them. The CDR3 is CASSYDSDYGYTF. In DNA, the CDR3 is TGTGCCAGCAGCTACGACAGTGACTATGGCTACACCTTC.

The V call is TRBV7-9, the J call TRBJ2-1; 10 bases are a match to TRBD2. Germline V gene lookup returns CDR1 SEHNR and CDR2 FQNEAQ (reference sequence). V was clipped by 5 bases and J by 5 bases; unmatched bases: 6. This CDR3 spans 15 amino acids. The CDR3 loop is CASSPTSGVNNEQFF. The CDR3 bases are TGTGCCAGCAGCCCCACTAGCGGGGTTAACAATGAGCAGTTCTTC. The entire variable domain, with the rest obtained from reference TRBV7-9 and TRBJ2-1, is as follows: DTGVSQNPRHKITKRGQNVTFRCDPISEHNRLYWYRQTLGQGPEFLTYFQNEAQLEKSRLLSDRFSAERPKGSFSTLEIQRTEQGDSAMYLCASSPTSGVNNEQFFGPGTRLTVL.

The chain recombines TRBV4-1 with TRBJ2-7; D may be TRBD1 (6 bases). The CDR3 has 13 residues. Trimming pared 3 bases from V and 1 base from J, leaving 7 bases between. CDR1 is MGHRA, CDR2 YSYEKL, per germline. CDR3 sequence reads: CASSHQGSYEQYF. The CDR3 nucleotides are TGCGCCAGCAGCCACCAGGGGTCCTACGAGCAGTACTTC.

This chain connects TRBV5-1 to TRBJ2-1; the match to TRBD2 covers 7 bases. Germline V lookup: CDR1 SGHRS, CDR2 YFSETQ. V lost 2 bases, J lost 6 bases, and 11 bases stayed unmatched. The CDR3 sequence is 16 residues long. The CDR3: CASSFRVAGDGNEQFF. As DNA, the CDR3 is TGCGCCAGCAGCTTTCGGGTGGCGGGGGATGGCAATGAGCAGTTCTTC.

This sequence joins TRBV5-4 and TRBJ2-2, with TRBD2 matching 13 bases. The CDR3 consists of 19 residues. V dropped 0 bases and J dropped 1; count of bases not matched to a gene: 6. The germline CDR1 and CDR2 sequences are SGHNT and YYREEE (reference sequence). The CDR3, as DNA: TGTGCCAGCAGCTTGGAACTAGCGGGGGGGTCTGGGAACACCGGGGAGCTGTTTTTT. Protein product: CASSLELAGGSGNTGELFF.